The 32 T cell receptor beta chains below come from one sample, sequenced in a study of blood T cell repertoires in COVID-19. Repertoires were generated with immunoSEQ multiplex PCR, while TCRdb's copy carries only in-frame clones and drops some. The data show about 400,000 clones, nearly 90% seen once. Specimen: PBMCs or T cells enriched from blood (not recorded which). All receptors come from a woman between 40 and 55 years old with acute COVID-19.

The chain links TRBV6-5 to TRBJ1-2; TRBD1 might be the D (6 bases). V was cut by 6 bases and J by 0 bases, with 11 bases left in between. The CDR3 consists of 14 residues. CDR1 and CDR2 from the germline V gene are MNHEY and SVGAGI. The CDR3 coding sequence is TGTGCCAGCAGGAGGGACAATACTAACTATGGCTACACCTTC. Translated, it gives CASRRDNTNYGYTF.

The chain uses TRBV9 and TRBJ1-3; a weak D match, TRBD1 (6 bases). CDR1 is SGDLS and CDR2 is YYNGEE in the germline V gene. The CDR3 sequence is 19 residues long. V was pared by 0 bases and J by 1 base, with 20 bases between. CDR3 sequence reads: CASSVGGHTRVQSGNTIYF. The CDR3 bases are TGTGCCAGCAGCGTAGGGGGACACACGAGGGTCCAGTCTGGAAACACCATATATTTT.

CDR3 protein: CASSPQIGRAGEAFF. CDR3 nucleotide sequence: TGTGCCAGCAGCCCCCAGATCGGGAGGGCTGGAGAAGCTTTCTTT. This chain links TRBV11-2 with TRBJ1-1; D gene uncertain. Germline values: CDR1 SGHAT, CDR2 FQNNGV. This CDR3 contains 15 residues. V lost 5 bases to trimming and J lost 8 bases, with 21 bases between them.

The rearrangement uses TRBV29-1 and TRBJ1-1, with 8 positions matching TRBD1. The germline CDR1 and CDR2 sequences are SQVTM and ANQGSEA. Trimming took 3 bases from V and 1 from J; bases not matched to a gene: 10. The CDR3 is 16 residues long. CDR3 protein: CSVEGGLTGANTEAFF. The DNA for the CDR3 is TGCAGCGTTGAGGGGGGGTTGACAGGGGCGAACACTGAAGCTTTCTTT.

This chain joins TRBV30 and TRBJ1-2; TRBD1 might be the D (5 bases). Per germline, CDR1 GTSNPN and CDR2 SVGIG (reference sequence). The V end was cut by 2 bases, the J end by 3 bases, with 16 bases between. The length of the CDR3 is 15 residues. The CDR3 protein is CAWSQPNGGDYGYTF. The CDR3 bases are TGTGCCTGGAGTCAACCCAATGGGGGGGACTATGGCTACACCTTC.

This clone was counted once. Other DNA sequences in this sample translate to the same CDR3. The V and J genes are TRBV3-1 (or the pseudogene TRBV3-2) and TRBJ1-2; 7 nucleotides align to TRBD1. CDR3 length: 12 amino acids. Germline CDR1 LGHDT, CDR2 YNNKEL (reference sequence). V lost 4 bases, J lost 8 bases, and 4 bases stayed unmatched. The CDR3 protein is CASSPDRYGYTF. The CDR3 DNA reads TGTGCCAGCAGCCCGGACAGGTACGGCTACACCTTC.

This clone was detected only a few times. The chain carries TRBV10-2 and TRBJ1-2; no firm D call. Trimming took off 3 bases at V and 2 bases at J, with 13 bases between the two ends. The CDR3 has 15 residues. The V gene's germline CDR1 is WSHSY and CDR2 SAAADI. This CDR3 reads CASSDLVSANYGYTF. CDR3 coding DNA: TGCGCCAGCAGTGACCTAGTCAGCGCAAACTATGGCTACACCTTC.

The CDR3 reads CASSQTTGVAKNIQYF. Here the CDR3 DNA reads TGTGCCAGCAGCCAAACTACAGGGGTAGCCAAAAACATTCAGTACTTC. This sequence joins TRBV4-2 and TRBJ2-4, with 7 bases identical to TRBD1. This CDR3 comprises 16 residues. Looked up from germline, CDR1 is LGHNA and CDR2 is YNFKEQ. The V gene end was trimmed by 2 bases and the J gene end by 0 bases; junction bases not matched to a gene: 4.

The rearrangement uses TRBV30 and TRBJ1-2; 10 bases fit TRBD1. This CDR3 has 12 amino acids. With V trimmed by 7 bases and J by 3 bases, 2 bases remained unmatched. Germline V gene lookup returns CDR1 GTSNPN and CDR2 SVGIG (reference sequence). CDR3 coding DNA: TGTGCCTTGGGGACAGGGGACTATGGCTACACCTTC. Its translation is CALGTGDYGYTF.

The rearrangement links TRBV30 to TRBJ2-2, with 10 positions matching TRBD2. The CDR3 spans 15 residues. Germline assignment: CDR1 GTSNPN and CDR2 SVGIG (reference sequence). V gave up 4 bases and J gave up 4 bases; unmatched junction bases: 6. CDR3 residues: CAWTQRGGFTGELFF. The CDR3 bases are TGTGCCTGGACCCAGCGGGGGGGATTCACCGGGGAGCTGTTTTTT.

The chain employs TRBV7-9 and TRBJ2-1; possibly TRBD1 for D (7 bases). CDR1 is SEHNR and CDR2 is FQNEAQ in the germline V gene (reference sequence). The V end was cut by 6 bases, the J end by 15 bases, with 36 bases between. This CDR3 spans 18 amino acids. The CDR3 spells CASSFNPEGAQERARAFF. DNA for the CDR3: TGTGCCAGCAGTTTTAACCCCGAGGGGGCCCAAGAGCGGGCCCGGGCGTTCTTC.

The CDR3 sequence is CASSMFQGALVTEAFF. The CDR3 DNA is TGTGCCAGCAGTATGTTCCAGGGGGCCCTGGTCACTGAAGCTTTCTTT. The chain is built from TRBV27 and TRBJ1-1; 8 bases match TRBD1. The germline CDR1 and CDR2 sequences are MNHEY and SMNVEV (reference sequence). The CDR3 extends over 16 amino acids. Trimming at V came to 5 bases and at J to 4 bases, leaving 12 bases not matched to a gene.

The genes are TRBV7-6 and TRBJ1-3; a weak D match, TRBD1 (5 bases). The V end was cut by 1 base, the J end by 3 bases, with 13 bases between. Germline assignment: CDR1 SGHVS and CDR2 FNYEAQ. The CDR3 consists of 16 residues. The CDR3 nucleotides read TGTGCCAGCAGCTTAGTGGCAGGGTTTGATGGAAACACCATATATTTT. Its protein is CASSLVAGFDGNTIYF.

The chain employs TRBV11-2 and TRBJ2-1; D might be TRBD1 (6 bases). Germline V gene lookup returns CDR1 SGHAT and CDR2 FQNNGV. Trimming left V 5 bases short and J 7 bases short, with 18 bases between. The CDR3 length is 15 residues. The CDR3 DNA sequence: TGTGCCAGCAGCCCACAGGGATACCCTGGTAATGAGCAGTTCTTC. Protein: CASSPQGYPGNEQFF. Looking up the rest from reference TRBV11-2 and TRBJ2-1 gives the full variable domain: EAGVAQSPRYKIIEKRQSVAFWCNPISGHATLYWYQQILGQGPKLLIQFQNNGVVDDSQLPKDRFSAERLKGVDSTLKIQPAKLEDSAVYLCASSPQGYPGNEQFFGPGTRLTVL.

This clone came up a few times. The V gene is TRBV5-4, the J gene TRBJ2-5, with a tentative D call TRBD1 (5 bases). Germline V gene lookup returns CDR1 SGHNT and CDR2 YYREEE (reference sequence). The V end was cut by 3 bases, the J end by 2 bases, with 11 bases between. The CDR3 covers 14 residues. The CDR3 is CASSSSAGQETQYF. The CDR3 nucleotides read TGTGCCAGCAGCTCATCCGCAGGGCAAGAGACCCAGTACTTC.

The V and J genes are TRBV1 and TRBJ1-2. TRBV1 is a known pseudogene. The CDR3 runs to 21 residues. The CDR3 region has the DNA TGCACCAGCAGCCAAGCTGCCCCCCTCTTCTCAGGTACGCGGGCTAACTATGGCTACACCTTC. Amino acid sequence: CTSSQAAPLFSGTRANYGYTF.

V is TRBV7-9 and J is TRBJ1-2; D is unresolved. The CDR3 is 13 amino acids. Germline CDR1 reads SEHNR; CDR2 reads FQNEAQ (reference sequence). Trimming cost V 1 base and J 8 bases, with 11 bases left between them. CDR3 in DNA: TGTGCCAGCAGCTTAGGCCCTCCGAGCGGCTACACCTTC. It translates to CASSLGPPSGYTF.

This sequence joins TRBV6-5 and TRBJ1-1, with TRBD1 as a possible D gene (5 bases). Germline CDR1 reads MNHEY; CDR2 reads SVGAGI. V lost 5 bases to trimming and J lost 3 bases, with 13 bases between them. This CDR3 is 14 amino acids long. CDR3 DNA sequence: TGTGCCAGCAGTCCCGGGGGGGGTTACACTGAAGCTTTCTTT. Translated: CASSPGGGYTEAFF.

This clone was seen a handful of times. This rearrangement joins TRBV20-1 to TRBJ1-1; perhaps TRBD1 as D (5 bases). With 3 bases removed from V and 4 bases from J, the gap between germline ends came to 12 bases. This CDR3 contains 13 residues. The germline V gene has CDR1 DFQATT and CDR2 SNEGSKA (reference sequence). The CDR3 DNA reads TGCAGTGCTAGTCGGGGGGTGGGCACTGAAGCTTTCTTT. Encoded protein: CSASRGVGTEAFF.

The chain carries TRBV9 and TRBJ2-3, with TRBD1 matching over 9 bases. The CDR3 consists of 15 residues. The germline V gene encodes CDR1 SGDLS and CDR2 YYNGEE. The J segment lost 7 bases and the V segment lost 0 bases, leaving 6 bases of the junction unmatched. CDR3 in DNA: TGTGCCAGCAGCGTAGACAGGGGGCGCCTGTATACGCAGTATTTT. Translation gives CASSVDRGRLYTQYF.

V usage is TRBV4-1 and J usage is TRBJ2-2; TRBD1 might be the D (5 bases). In germline, CDR1 is MGHRA, CDR2 YSYEKL. The CDR3 has 15 amino acids. The V end was cut by 4 bases, the J end by 1 base, with 10 bases between. The CDR3 loop reads CASSPPDRNTGELFF. Here the CDR3 DNA reads TGCGCCAGCAGCCCCCCCGACAGGAACACCGGGGAGCTGTTTTTT.

On this clone itself: At one end the junction does not follow the germline gene, possibly because of a read error. The chain is built from TRBV6-5 and TRBJ1-2; 9 bases map to TRBD1. CDR3 length: 15 residues. CDR1 is MNHEY and CDR2 is SVGAGI in the germline V gene. CDR3 residues: CASSYGRDRDYGYTF. CDR3 coding DNA: TGTGCCAGCAGTTACGGTCGGGACAGGGACTACGGCTACACCTTC.

This sequence joins TRBV6-5 and TRBJ1-5, with D unclear. The CDR3 has 14 amino acids. Looked up from germline, CDR1 is MNHEY and CDR2 is SVGAGI. Trimming left V 8 bases short and J 2 bases short, with 13 bases between. CDR3 sequence (DNA): TGTGCCAGCGGTAGTCGGGAGGGCAATCAGCCCCAGCATTTT. Protein sequence: CASGSREGNQPQHF.

This chain uses TRBV5-1 with TRBJ2-5; no reliable D call. Germline values: CDR1 SGHRS, CDR2 YFSETQ. The germline V and J ends were trimmed by 0 bases and 0 bases, with 12 bases remaining between them. This CDR3 is built from 16 residues. The CDR3 DNA reads TGCGCCAGCAGCTTGGTAATTCAGGCAAACCAAGAGACCCAGTACTTC. Protein: CASSLVIQANQETQYF.

Concerning this clone: The sample has other DNA sequences that encode this CDR3 too. The rearrangement links TRBV6-1 to TRBJ1-1; 8 nucleotides line up with TRBD1. The CDR3 is 14 residues long. V lost 2 bases and J lost 5; bases outside the gene matches: 4. Germline V lookup: CDR1 MNHNS, CDR2 SASEGT. The CDR3 DNA reads as TGTGCCAGCAGTGAAAGGACAGGGAGTACTGAAGCTTTCTTT. It is translated as CASSERTGSTEAFF.

This clone was observed a handful of times. CDR3 sequence: CASSLAGTAYNSPLHF. Written as DNA, the CDR3 is TGCGCCAGCAGCTTGGCCGGGACAGCTTATAATTCACCCCTCCACTTT. This chain joins TRBV5-1 and TRBJ1-6, with 7 bases that match TRBD1. The germline gives CDR1 SGHRS, CDR2 YFSETQ. The trim removed 0 bases at V and 4 bases at J, leaving 4 bases unmatched. The CDR3 extends over 16 amino acids.

This clone was seen just once. Here the CDR3 reads CASSPPPGQHYGYTF. The CDR3 DNA sequence: TGTGCCAGCAGCCCTCCCCCGGGACAGCATTATGGCTACACCTTC. V usage is TRBV7-9 and J usage is TRBJ1-2; 7 bases match TRBD1. In germline, CDR1 is SEHNR, CDR2 FQNEAQ (reference sequence). The CDR3 covers 15 residues. Losses at the gene ends were 5 bases for V and 5 bases for J; bases not matched to a gene: 11. The full variable domain, rest sourced from reference TRBV7-9 and TRBJ1-2, is DTGVSQNPRHKITKRGQNVTFRCDPISEHNRLYWYRQTLGQGPEFLTYFQNEAQLEKSRLLSDRFSAERPKGSFSTLEIQRTEQGDSAMYLCASSPPPGQHYGYTFGSGTRLTVV.

V gene TRBV11-2 combines with J gene TRBJ1-4; 10 positions agree with TRBD1. Losses at the gene ends were 4 bases for V and 10 bases for J; bases not matched to a gene: 9. Germline values: CDR1 SGHAT, CDR2 FQNNGV. There are 15 residues in the CDR3. CDR3 amino acids: CASSSPTGGAGKLFF. The DNA for the CDR3 is TGTGCCAGCAGCTCTCCGACAGGGGGCGCGGGAAAACTGTTTTTT.

The V gene is TRBV6-5, the J gene TRBJ2-7; TRBD1 aligns across 9 bases. The germline V gene has CDR1 MNHEY and CDR2 SVGAGI. This CDR3 comprises 16 residues. J was trimmed by 4 bases and V by 0 bases; bases with no gene match: 7. CDR3 sequence reads: CASSYSGTGPGYEQYF. CDR3 nucleotide sequence: TGTGCCAGCAGTTACTCCGGGACAGGGCCTGGGTACGAGCAGTACTTC.

The gene calls are TRBV4-1 and TRBJ2-7; possible D gene TRBD1, 5 bases. CDR1 MGHRA and CDR2 YSYEKL come from the germline V gene. There are 16 residues in the CDR3. V was pared by 0 bases and J by 1 base, with 13 bases between. This chain's CDR3 is CASSQDPETDSYEQYF. The CDR3 nucleotides are TGCGCCAGCAGCCAAGATCCCGAGACAGATTCCTACGAGCAGTACTTC.

In DNA form, the CDR3 reads TGTGCCACCAGCCAACATCCCCGTTTTACTGAAGCTTTCTTT. This codes for CATSQHPRFTEAFF. The gene calls are TRBV15 and TRBJ1-1; D is uncertain. The germline CDR1 and CDR2 sequences are LNHNV and YYDKDF (reference sequence). Trimming pared 5 bases from V and 5 bases from J, leaving 15 bases between. The CDR3 is made up of 14 amino acids.

This chain links TRBV5-5 with TRBJ2-7; no clear D gene. CDR1 SGHKS and CDR2 YYEKEE come from the germline V gene (reference sequence). The CDR3 totals 14 residues. Trimming removed 0 bases at V and 4 bases at J, with 11 bases between. The CDR3 region has the DNA TGTGCCAGCAGCTTGGCCTTAATGAGGTACGAGCAGTACTTC. This translates into CASSLALMRYEQYF.